The T cell receptor beta chain under discussion was sequenced for a study of Ad26.COV2.S vaccination and SARS-CoV-2 variants. Across the whole study: Of the COV1001 trial arms, the Ad26.COV2.S arm included the donor. Intramuscularly, Ad26.COV2.S was given either once or twice, 56 days apart.

Profiling relied on immunoSEQ multiplex PCR, and the TCRdb table lists in-frame clones only, not all of them. The sample shows roughly 700,000 clones, around 90% of them seen only once. The treatment was: 15 to 20 received Ad26.COV2.S at low or high dose, single or two shots; about 5 received placebo; per-sample allocation not given. Sampling happened 63 days after the first vaccine or placebo injection. In its sample, this clone was seen a few times. CDR1 and CDR2 from the germline V gene are SGDLS and YYNGEE. V shed 0 bases, J shed 1 base, and the junction held 5 bases outside the gene matches. The CDR3 extends over 16 amino acids.

This receptor was taken from a person aged 18 to 59 who received the Ad26.COV2.S COVID-19 vaccine or a placebo. The J gene is TRBJ2-3, the V gene TRBV9, with 7 bases aligning to TRBD2. This specimen was peripheral blood, taken in a trial of Ad26.COV2.S vaccine versus placebo. DNA for the CDR3: TGTGCCAGCAGCGTAGTACCTAGCGGCGGCACAGATACGCAGTATTTT. As protein: CASSVVPSGGTDTQYF.